Presented here are 29 T cell receptor beta chains from one specimen sequenced in a study of blood T cell repertoires in COVID-19. Libraries were prepared by immunoSEQ multiplex PCR; TCRdb keeps only in-frame clonotypes and omits some of them. The table lists more than 95,000 clones, about nine tenths of them singletons. Sequenced material: peripheral blood. The receptors were sampled from an older man who had recovered from COVID-19.

The chain couples TRBV27 to TRBJ1-6; 12 bases fit TRBD1. This CDR3 comprises 15 residues. J lost 12 bases, V lost 3 bases, and 6 bases had no gene match. CDR1 and CDR2 (germline): MNHEY, SMNVEV (reference sequence). The CDR3: CASSFGGQGALPLHF. The CDR3, as DNA: TGTGCCAGCAGTTTTGGGGGACAGGGGGCCTTACCCCTCCACTTT.

This rearrangement joins TRBV5-4 to TRBJ1-4, with D hard to call. Germline CDR1 and CDR2: SGHNT and YYREEE (reference sequence). V was clipped by 4 bases and J by 0 bases, with 10 bases between them. This CDR3 is built from 15 residues. Written as DNA, the CDR3 is TGTGCCAGCAGCCGGGATTATGCAACTAATGAAAAACTGTTTTTT. It is translated as CASSRDYATNEKLFF.

The V gene is TRBV7-2, the J gene TRBJ2-3; 8 bases agree with TRBD1. Germline V gene lookup returns CDR1 SGHTA and CDR2 FQGNSA. V was clipped by 5 bases and J by 7 bases; unmatched bases: 8. The CDR3 is 14 amino acids. The CDR3 here is CASSPGTGSNTQYF. For the CDR3, the DNA is TGTGCCAGCAGCCCCGGGACAGGATCAAATACGCAGTATTTT. The full variable domain, its missing parts supplied by reference TRBV7-2 and TRBJ2-3, is GAGVSQSPSNKVTEKGKDVELRCDPISGHTALYWYRQSLGQGLEFLIYFQGNSAPDKSGLPSDRFSAERTGGSVSTLTIQRTQQEDSAVYLCASSPGTGSNTQYFGPGTRLTVL.

CDR3 DNA sequence: TGTGCCAGCAGCGAAGACAGTCAAAATCAGCCCCAGCATTTT. It encodes CASSEDSQNQPQHF. This chain uses TRBV11-2 with TRBJ1-5; D may be TRBD1 (5 bases). Trimming pared 5 bases from V and 4 bases from J, leaving 12 bases between. CDR3 length: 14 amino acids. Looked up from germline, CDR1 is SGHAT and CDR2 is FQNNGV.

The chain has TRBV7-2 and TRBJ2-5; D unresolved. This CDR3 is 13 amino acids long. V shed 2 bases and J shed 2 bases, with 6 bases lying between them. Germline V gives CDR1 SGHTA, CDR2 FQGNSA. The CDR3 spells CASSLIGQETQYF. For the CDR3, the DNA is TGTGCCAGCAGCTTAATCGGTCAAGAGACCCAGTACTTC.

Only a few counts were recorded for this clone. V usage is TRBV24-1 and J usage is TRBJ1-1, with D possibly TRBD1 on 5 matching bases. CDR1 and CDR2 from the germline V gene are KGHDR and SFDVKD. V lost 8 bases, J lost 3 bases, and 15 bases lay in between. The CDR3 runs 14 residues. CDR3 nucleotides: TGTGCCACCACCGACACGGGGGTTGACACTGAAGCTTTCTTT. Translation: CATTDTGVDTEAFF.

The J gene is TRBJ1-5, the V gene TRBV28; D is perhaps TRBD1 (5 bases). Germline-derived CDR1 and CDR2 are MDHEN and SYDVKM. The CDR3 is 12 amino acids. V lost 7 bases and J 10 bases, leaving 14 bases between the germline ends. CDR3 sequence: CASTEGLGPQHF. The DNA of the CDR3 is TGTGCCAGCACGGAGGGGTTAGGACCCCAGCATTTT.

The rearrangement links TRBV6-5 to TRBJ2-7, with 13 positions matching TRBD2. Germline CDR1 MNHEY, CDR2 SVGAGI. The V segment lost 7 bases and the J segment 5 bases; nucleotides outside the gene matches: 5. The CDR3 length is 14 residues. CDR3 coding DNA: TGTGCCAGCAACCGACTAGCGGGAGGCGACGAGCAGTACTTC. Residues: CASNRLAGGDEQYF.

The chain has TRBV6-5 and TRBJ2-5; perhaps TRBD1 as D (6 bases). The CDR3 is made up of 12 amino acids. The V end was cut by 5 bases, the J end by 5 bases, with 9 bases between. Per the germline V gene, CDR1 is MNHEY and CDR2 is SVGAGI. The DNA for the CDR3 is TGTGCCAGCAGTACACAGGGTGAGACCCAGTACTTC. As protein: CASSTQGETQYF.

The chain carries TRBV28 and TRBJ1-5; 7 nucleotides align to TRBD1. The V gene's germline CDR1 is MDHEN and CDR2 SYDVKM. J lost 4 bases, V lost 2 bases, and 11 bases had no gene match. This CDR3 is built from 17 residues. This CDR3 reads CASSLRRGQFGNQPQHF. The CDR3 nucleotides are TGTGCCAGCAGTTTAAGGCGGGGACAGTTCGGTAATCAGCCCCAGCATTTT.

The chain links TRBV2 to TRBJ2-2, with 8 bases that match TRBD2. The CDR3 is 13 amino acids. Germline V gene lookup returns CDR1 SNHLY and CDR2 FYNNEI. V shed 6 bases and J 8 bases; nucleotides not matched to a gene: 5. This chain's CDR3 is CASRQGTSGELFF. The CDR3 DNA sequence: TGTGCCAGCAGGCAGGGGACTAGTGGGGAGCTGTTTTTT.

The chain has TRBV28 and TRBJ2-3; 12 bases fit TRBD2. The CDR3 runs to 17 residues. In germline, CDR1 is MDHEN, CDR2 SYDVKM. V gave up 3 bases and J gave up 0 bases; unmatched junction bases: 4. The CDR3 DNA reads TGTGCCAGCAGTTTGATCGGACTAGCGGGGAGCACAGATACGCAGTATTTT. Its protein is CASSLIGLAGSTDTQYF. The full variable domain, completed using reference TRBV28 and TRBJ2-3, is DVKVTQSSRYLVKRTGEKVFLECVQDMDHENMFWYRQDPGLGLRLIYFSYDVKMKEKGDIPEGYSVSREKKERFSLILESASTNQTSMYLCASSLIGLAGSTDTQYFGPGTRLTVL.

The chain uses TRBV7-6 and TRBJ2-2; TRBD2 matches at 11 bases. V shed 4 bases, J shed 4 bases, and the junction held 11 bases outside the gene matches. Germline V gene sequence: CDR1 SGHVS, CDR2 FNYEAQ. CDR3 length: 18 residues. CDR3 sequence: CASSSGVAGGPFTGELFF. The CDR3 DNA reads as TGTGCCAGCAGCTCAGGGGTAGCGGGAGGGCCTTTCACCGGGGAGCTGTTTTTT.

The chain links TRBV4-1 to TRBJ1-1; 8 bases are shared with TRBD1. The CDR3 is 13 amino acids. V shed 2 bases and J 11 bases; nucleotides not matched to a gene: 7. The germline gives CDR1 MGHRA, CDR2 YSYEKL. CDR3 in DNA: TGCGCCAGCAGCCAACTCTGGACAGGGACGGCTTTCTTT. This encodes CASSQLWTGTAFF.

Notes on this clone: Within the sample, other DNA sequences also encode this same CDR3. The chain recombines TRBV30 with TRBJ1-6, with 8 bases lining up with TRBD1. V was clipped by 0 bases and J by 8 bases; unmatched bases: 0. This CDR3 contains 13 residues. Germline CDR1 GTSNPN, CDR2 SVGIG (reference sequence). The CDR3: CAWSVQGDSPLHF. Here the CDR3 DNA reads TGTGCCTGGAGTGTACAGGGGGATTCACCCCTCCACTTT.

The V and J genes are TRBV11-3 and TRBJ2-1; possibly TRBD1 for D (6 bases). Germline V gives CDR1 SGHNT, CDR2 YENEEA. This CDR3 has 13 residues. V was shortened by 0 bases and J by 11 bases, with 11 bases between the two germline ends. CDR3 region: CASSLEQGTKQFF. The CDR3 DNA reads as TGTGCCAGCAGCTTAGAACAGGGAACTAAGCAGTTCTTC.

In DNA form, the CDR3 reads TGTGCCAGCAGCCAATCCAGGGTGGGGGCCCCGTGGGAGCAGTACTTC. Translation: CASSQSRVGAPWEQYF. This chain uses TRBV4-2 with TRBJ2-7, with D perhaps matching TRBD1 (6 bases). Germline values: CDR1 LGHNA, CDR2 YNFKEQ. V was cut by 2 bases and J by 7 bases, with 21 bases left in between. The CDR3 spans 16 residues.

The rearrangement uses TRBV19 and TRBJ1-1, with 8 positions matching TRBD1. CDR1 is LNHDA, CDR2 SQIVND, per germline (reference sequence). The CDR3 is 15 amino acids. Trimming cost V 1 base and J 1 base; bases outside gene matches: 2. The DNA for the CDR3 is TGTGCCAGTAGTATAGGCGGACAGGGGAACACTGAAGCTTTCTTT. The encoded protein is CASSIGGQGNTEAFF.

The chain recombines TRBV28 with TRBJ1-4, with 9 bases fitting TRBD1. Germline V lookup: CDR1 MDHEN, CDR2 SYDVKM. Unmatched junction bases numbered 6, after V lost 8 bases and J lost 8 bases. There are 13 residues in the CDR3. The CDR3 region is CASGQGSWEKLFF. The CDR3 DNA reads TGTGCCAGCGGACAGGGGTCCTGGGAAAAACTGTTTTTT.

This chain uses TRBV10-3 with TRBJ1-1; 7 nucleotides align to TRBD1. After removal of 10 bases from V and 1 base from J, the junction contained 6 bases not matched to a gene. This CDR3 is 13 amino acids long. Germline V gene sequence: CDR1 ENHRY, CDR2 SYGVKD. CDR3 sequence (DNA): TGTGCCACCCAGGGGGAATCGAACACTGAAGCTTTCTTT. It encodes CATQGESNTEAFF.

The CDR3 loop reads CASSRVGLADTDTQYF. CDR3 coding DNA: TGTGCCAGCAGCCGTGTGGGACTAGCGGACACAGATACGCAGTATTTT. The chain couples TRBV28 to TRBJ2-3; 11 bases are a match to TRBD2. Per germline, CDR1 MDHEN and CDR2 SYDVKM. The CDR3 is made up of 16 amino acids. J was trimmed by 2 bases and V by 6 bases; bases with no gene match: 7.

This chain links TRBV9 with TRBJ2-2; D not certain. V was cut by 0 bases and J by 4 bases, with 13 bases left in between. This CDR3 spans 16 amino acids. Germline loops: CDR1 SGDLS, CDR2 YYNGEE. This chain's CDR3 is CASSVDWQARTGELFF. The CDR3, as DNA: TGTGCCAGCAGCGTAGATTGGCAGGCCCGCACCGGGGAGCTGTTTTTT.

V is TRBV5-1 and J is TRBJ2-5; D unclear. Germline values: CDR1 SGHRS, CDR2 YFSETQ. The ends were cut back, 0 bases at V and 5 bases at J, with 14 bases in the middle. The CDR3 contains 15 residues. In DNA, the CDR3 is TGCGCCAGCAGCTTGGCCTTAGATAGTGGTGAGACCCAGTACTTC. Translating gives CASSLALDSGETQYF.

The chain employs TRBV12-3 or TRBV12-4 and TRBJ2-1; no firm D call. Trimming took off 6 bases at V and 14 bases at J, with 14 bases between the two ends. This CDR3 region has 11 residues. The CDR3 is CASSLGPTEFF. As DNA, the CDR3 is TGTGCCAGCAGCCTAGGCCCAACGGAGTTCTTC.

This clone turned up a few times. The chain has TRBV27 and TRBJ2-1; D unclear. This CDR3 has 15 residues. Germline lookup yields CDR1 MNHEY and CDR2 SMNVEV (reference sequence). Trimming took 0 bases from V and 10 from J, leaving 16 bases between them. As DNA, the CDR3 is TGTGCCAGCAGTTTATCACTTCAAAGCTCCCGGGAGCAGTTCTTC. Translation: CASSLSLQSSREQFF.

This clone was seen only a few times. CDR3 protein: CASSPRRDIPEQYF. The CDR3 DNA sequence: TGTGCCAGCAGCCCCCGCCGGGACATACCCGAGCAGTACTTC. The genes are TRBV7-9 and TRBJ2-7; maybe TRBD1 (6 bases). The CDR3 length is 14 residues. Germline lookup yields CDR1 SEHNR and CDR2 FQNEAQ (reference sequence). Trimming removed 5 bases at V and 6 bases at J, with 17 bases between.

J is TRBJ2-7 and V is TRBV18; 9 bases are a match to TRBD2. The CDR3 extends over 15 amino acids. The germline V gene encodes CDR1 KGHSH and CDR2 LQKENI. V was clipped by 4 bases and J by 0 bases; unmatched bases: 4. CDR3 sequence reads: CASSLTSGPSYEQYF. In DNA, the CDR3 is TGTGCCAGCTCACTGACTAGCGGCCCCTCCTACGAGCAGTACTTC.

This clone has just one count. The chain recombines TRBV7-3 with TRBJ2-2; D gene uncertain. This CDR3 has 13 amino acids. V lost 3 bases, J lost 4 bases, and 6 bases lay in between. CDR1 SGHTA and CDR2 FQGTGA come from the germline V gene. DNA of the CDR3: TGTGCCAGCAGCTTCTCAGTCACCGGGGAGCTGTTTTTT. Its translation is CASSFSVTGELFF.

This clone appeared a single time. The chain is built from TRBV2 and TRBJ2-5, with D possibly TRBD2 on 6 matching bases. CDR3 length equals 12 residues. The V and J ends lost 5 bases and 9 bases respectively, with 13 bases between them. Germline lookup yields CDR1 SNHLY and CDR2 FYNNEI. The CDR3 DNA is TGTGCCAGCAGTCCGGGACCGGGGGCCCAGTACTTC. As protein: CASSPGPGAQYF.